One sample yielded the 10 T cell receptor beta chains listed below, sequenced in a study of CD8 T cells in ankylosing spondylitis (dated by TCRdb to about 2017). The library was built by means of 5' RACE. The reads were generated on an Illumina HiSeq 2500. TCRdb reworked the public reads: Q25 trimming with fastp, MiXCR clone assembly, productive beta chains retained. Merged by CDR3 protein, the rows form single entries marked with the most common genes and DNA. The sample includes some 140,000 distinct CDR3 sequences, with just under 7.5% observed a single time. The top ten constitute 9.5% to 15% of the sample. Sample: blood, either unsorted or a sorted T cell fraction (not recorded which). The receptor set was obtained from a female donor with ankylosing spondylitis or in good health (not recorded which).

This clonotype has a count of ten or more. The rearrangement joins TRBV11-1 to TRBJ1-1; D may be TRBD1 (6 bases). The CDR3 is made up of 12 amino acids. In germline, CDR1 is SGHAT, CDR2 FQDESV (reference sequence). Trimming cost V 5 bases and J 8 bases, with 12 bases left between them. The CDR3 reads CASSLGGHEAFF. The CDR3 DNA reads as TGTGCCAGCAGCCTTGGGGGGCACGAAGCTTTCTTT.

This clonotype was seen repeatedly, ten times or more. The chain uses TRBV12-3 or TRBV12-4 and TRBJ2-3, with D unclear. The V end was cut by 7 bases, the J end by 2 bases, with 10 bases between. The CDR3 has 13 residues. DNA of the CDR3: TGTGCCAGCAAGATCGGGCTCACAGATACGCAGTATTTT. Translating it yields CASKIGLTDTQYF.

This clonotype has at least ten counts. The V gene is TRBV7-2, the J gene TRBJ1-3; no definite D call. There are 15 residues in the CDR3. V was cut by 3 bases and J by 2 bases, with 11 bases left in between. Looked up from germline, CDR1 is SGHTA and CDR2 is FQGNSA. The CDR3 here is CASSFSRSTGNTIYF. The CDR3 DNA reads TGTGCCAGCAGCTTTTCACGGAGTACTGGAAACACCATATATTTT. The whole variable domain, filled in from reference TRBV7-2 and TRBJ1-3, reads GAGVSQSPSNKVTEKGKDVELRCDPISGHTALYWYRQSLGQGLEFLIYFQGNSAPDKSGLPSDRFSAERTGGSVSTLTIQRTQQEDSAVYLCASSFSRSTGNTIYFGEGSWLTVV.

This clonotype has ten or more counts. V usage is TRBV5-1 and J usage is TRBJ2-3; D assignment may be TRBD1 or TRBD2 (7 bases each). The V gene's germline CDR1 is SGHRS and CDR2 YFSETQ. V lost 0 bases and J lost 1, with 12 bases in between. The CDR3 has 16 residues. Written as DNA, the CDR3 is TGCGCCAGCAGCTTGGCCGCAGGGGGGGGCACAGATACGCAGTATTTT. As protein: CASSLAAGGGTDTQYF.

This clonotype was recorded at least ten times. The chain uses TRBV28 and TRBJ2-7; 7 bases fit TRBD1. With V trimmed by 5 bases and J by 2 bases, 6 bases remained unmatched. Per the germline V gene, CDR1 is MDHEN and CDR2 is SYDVKM. The CDR3 has 14 residues. This CDR3 reads CASSRDSLAYEQYF. CDR3 DNA sequence: TGTGCCAGCAGTCGGGACAGTTTAGCCTACGAGCAGTACTTC.

This clonotype was recorded at least ten times. CDR3 residues: CASSRRGSDEQFF. In DNA, the CDR3 is TGTGCCAGCAGCCGCCGGGGGAGCGATGAGCAGTTCTTC. This chain links TRBV4-2 with TRBJ2-1; maybe TRBD2 (6 bases). The CDR3 loop spans 13 amino acids. Germline loops: CDR1 LGHNA, CDR2 YNFKEQ. V lost 4 bases and J 8 bases, leaving 12 bases between the germline ends.

Many counts were recorded for this clonotype. The chain joins TRBV5-1 to TRBJ1-1; D gene ambiguous. V lost 0 bases and J lost 1, with 7 bases in between. The length of the CDR3 is 14 residues. Germline assignment: CDR1 SGHRS and CDR2 YFSETQ. Here the CDR3 reads CASSLVVGNTEAFF. DNA of the CDR3: TGCGCCAGCAGCTTGGTGGTGGGGAACACTGAAGCTTTCTTT. The variable domain in full, with the rest retrieved from reference TRBV5-1 and TRBJ1-1, is KAGVTQTPRYLIKTRGQQVTLSCSPISGHRSVSWYQQTPGQGLQFLFEYFSETQRNKGNFPGRFSGRQFSNSRSEMNVSTLELGDSALYLCASSLVVGNTEAFFGQGTRLTVV.

This clonotype was counted between two and nine times. The chain is built from TRBV18 and TRBJ2-3, with 7 bases aligning to TRBD2. The V gene's germline CDR1 is KGHSH and CDR2 LQKENI. The CDR3 extends over 17 amino acids. J was trimmed by 0 bases and V by 3 bases; bases with no gene match: 9. The chain's CDR3 is CASSPIPAGSSTDTQYF. The CDR3 nucleotides read TGTGCCAGCTCACCGATACCAGCGGGGTCCAGCACAGATACGCAGTATTTT. Complete variable domain (other parts from reference TRBV18 and TRBJ2-3): NAGVMQNPRHLVRRRGQEARLRCSPMKGHSHVYWYRQLPEEGLKFMVYLQKENIIDESGMPKERFSAEFPKEGPSILRIQQVVRGDSAAYFCASSPIPAGSSTDTQYFGPGTRLTVL.

This clonotype was recorded many times. The chain employs TRBV4-2 and TRBJ1-1; D ambiguous. Germline-derived CDR1 and CDR2 are LGHNA and YNFKEQ. The CDR3 is 13 residues long. V was trimmed by 0 bases and J by 3 bases, leaving 5 bases between them. The CDR3 sequence: CASSQESYTEAFF. The CDR3 nucleotides are TGTGCCAGCAGCCAAGAGAGCTACACTGAAGCTTTCTTT.

This clonotype was recorded many times. The J gene is TRBJ1-1, the V gene TRBV20-1; 7 bases map to TRBD1. CDR1 is DFQATT and CDR2 is SNEGSKA in the germline V gene (reference sequence). The V and J ends lost 2 bases and 5 bases, in that order; junction bases with no gene match: 5. The CDR3 is made up of 13 amino acids. CDR3: CSARPQGGTEAFF. The CDR3 bases are TGCAGTGCTAGACCCCAGGGGGGAACTGAAGCTTTCTTT.